A selection of T cell receptor beta chains follows, all from one sample in a study of T cells in localized non-small cell lung cancer. Produced via immunoSEQ multiplex PCR; TCRdb's table is partial and in-frame only. The repertoire consists of tens of thousands of clones, with about 90% occurring once and the leading ten covering around 1.8%. Sample: peripheral blood, taken before any cancer treatment. These receptors were taken from a woman aged 35 to 69 with stage I lung adenocarcinoma. The CDR3 runs from the conserved cysteine through the conserved F or W. Each record gives: J gene, V gene, D gene, clone size, CDR3 DNA, CDR3 protein. The D gene is left open where the match is weak. A clone size is listed for some rows: how often the clone was seen (once, few, many), or a class if it is expanded.

>TRBJ2-3|TRBV25-1|.|.
TGTGCCAGCAGACTAGGGACTTCTCACACAGATACGCAGTATTTT
CASRLGTSHTDTQYF
>TRBJ1-1|TRBV7-2|.|.
TGTGCCAGCAGCTTAGTACTGGGGAACACTGAAGCTTTCTTT
CASSLVLGNTEAFF
>TRBJ2-1|TRBV7-2|.|.
TGTGCCAGCAGCTTAATACCCGGGGTCAATGAGCAGTTCTTC
CASSLIPGVNEQFF
>TRBJ2-1|TRBV18|TRBD1|.
TGTGCCAGCTCACCACCGGGACAGGGGGATGAGCAGTTCTTC
CASSPPGQGDEQFF
>TRBJ2-2|TRBV6-6|TRBD2|.
TGTGCCAGCAGCCAGACTAGCGGGACTGGCGGGGAGCTGTTTTTT
CASSQTSGTGGELFF
>TRBJ2-7|TRBV7-6|TRBD1|.
TGTGCCAGCAGCCCTACCTTACCCGGGACAGTGACCTACGAGCAGTACTTC
CASSPTLPGTVTYEQYF
>TRBJ1-2|TRBV6-1|TRBD1|.
TGTGCCAGGGGGGACAGGGATTATGGCTACACCTTC
CARGDRDYGYTF
>TRBJ2-1|TRBV7-2|.|.
TGTGCCAGCAGGGGAGAGAATGAGCAGTTCTTC
CASRGENEQFF
>TRBJ1-5|TRBV7-9|.|.
TGTGCCAGCAGCTTAGAATTCAATCAGCCCCAGCATTTT
CASSLEFNQPQHF
>TRBJ1-2|TRBV11-2|TRBD1|.
TGTGCCAGCAGCTTGGGGGACAGGGTCGGCTACACCTTC
CASSLGDRVGYTF
>TRBJ1-1|TRBV2|.|.
TGTGCCAGCAGTGAGTACACTGTGAACACTGAAGCTTTCTTT
CASSEYTVNTEAFF
>TRBJ1-3|TRBV5-8|.|.
TGTGCCAGCAGCCGGGGGTCTGGAAACACCATATATTTT
CASSRGSGNTIYF
>TRBJ2-1|TRBV18|.|.
TGTGCCAGCTCACCCGGTTCCTCCAACGTTGAGCAGTTCTTC
CASSPGSSNVEQFF
>TRBJ2-1|TRBV2|.|.
TGTGCCAGCAGTGATACTAGCTCCTACAATGAGCAGTTCTTC
CASSDTSSYNEQFF
>TRBJ2-7|TRBV7-9|TRBD1|.
TGTGCCAGCAGCTTAAATAGCGACAGGGGACACGAGCAGTACTTC
CASSLNSDRGHEQYF
>TRBJ2-1|TRBV7-2|TRBD2|.
TGTGCCAGCAGCATAGACACGGGGGGGTACAATGAGCAGTTCTTC
CASSIDTGGYNEQFF
>TRBJ2-3|TRBV27|.|.
TGTGCCAGCAGCCTTAGTGATTTCCCGGCAGATACGCAGTATTTT
CASSLSDFPADTQYF
>TRBJ1-4|TRBV6-4|.|.
TGTGCCAGCGCGCCCACTGCAACTAATGAAAAACTGTTTTTT
CASAPTATNEKLFF
>TRBJ2-3|TRBV7-9|.|.
TGTGCCAGCAGCTCAAGGTCCCTTTCGGGTACAGATACGCAGTATTTT
CASSSRSLSGTDTQYF
>TRBJ1-1|TRBV5-1|TRBD1|.
TGCGCCAGCAGCTCCCTTGGGACAGGGACTAACATGAACACTGAAGCTTTCTTT
CASSSLGTGTNMNTEAFF
>TRBJ2-2|TRBV9|TRBD2|.
TGTGCCAGCGCGAGGGGGACTAGCGATTACACCGGGGAGCTGTTTTTT
CASARGTSDYTGELFF
>TRBJ1-1|TRBV7-9|.|.
TGTGCCAGCAGCTTAGCGAGGGTCAGGAACACTGAAGCTTTCTTT
CASSLARVRNTEAFF
>TRBJ1-2|TRBV2|TRBD1|once
TGTGCCAGCAGTGAACGACAGGGGGCAGTTGGCTACACCTTC
CASSERQGAVGYTF
>TRBJ2-7|TRBV5-4|TRBD1|.
TGTGCCAGCAGCTTGGCCGGGACAGGGTGGGGCGAGCAGTACTTC
CASSLAGTGWGEQYF
>TRBJ1-1|TRBV25-1|.|.
TGTGCCAGCAGTGAATCTGGGGCCTCATTCGTGGACACTGAAGCTTTCTTT
CASSESGASFVDTEAFF
>TRBJ2-7|TRBV20-1|.|.
TGCAGTTGGTATAGGGCCTACGAGCAGTACTTC
CSWYRAYEQYF
>TRBJ2-3|TRBV10-3|.|.
TGTGCCATCAGTGAGGCCAGGGTTTCCACAGATACGCAGTATTTT
CAISEARVSTDTQYF
>TRBJ2-2|TRBV6-6|.|.
TGTGCCAGCAGCTCCGGGAGCCTCACCGGGGAGCTGTTTTTT
CASSSGSLTGELFF
>TRBJ2-7|TRBV11-1|TRBD2|.
TGTGCCAGCAGCTTAGTTAGCGGGAGAAGGTACGAGCAGTACTTC
CASSLVSGRRYEQYF